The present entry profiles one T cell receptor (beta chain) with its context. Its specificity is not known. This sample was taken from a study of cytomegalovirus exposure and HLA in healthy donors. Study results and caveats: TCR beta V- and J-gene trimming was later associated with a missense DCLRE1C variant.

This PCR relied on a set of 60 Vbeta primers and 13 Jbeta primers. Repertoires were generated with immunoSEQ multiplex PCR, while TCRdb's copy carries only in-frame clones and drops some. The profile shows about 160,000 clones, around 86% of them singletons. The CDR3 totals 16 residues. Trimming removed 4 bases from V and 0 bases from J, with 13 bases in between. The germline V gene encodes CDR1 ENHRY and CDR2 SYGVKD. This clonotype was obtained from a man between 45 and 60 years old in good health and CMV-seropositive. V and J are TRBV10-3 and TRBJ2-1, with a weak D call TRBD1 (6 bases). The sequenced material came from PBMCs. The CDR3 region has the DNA TGTGCCATCAGTGCTTTACAGGGATCCTCCTACAATGAGCAGTTCTTC. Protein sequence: CAISALQGSSYNEQFF.